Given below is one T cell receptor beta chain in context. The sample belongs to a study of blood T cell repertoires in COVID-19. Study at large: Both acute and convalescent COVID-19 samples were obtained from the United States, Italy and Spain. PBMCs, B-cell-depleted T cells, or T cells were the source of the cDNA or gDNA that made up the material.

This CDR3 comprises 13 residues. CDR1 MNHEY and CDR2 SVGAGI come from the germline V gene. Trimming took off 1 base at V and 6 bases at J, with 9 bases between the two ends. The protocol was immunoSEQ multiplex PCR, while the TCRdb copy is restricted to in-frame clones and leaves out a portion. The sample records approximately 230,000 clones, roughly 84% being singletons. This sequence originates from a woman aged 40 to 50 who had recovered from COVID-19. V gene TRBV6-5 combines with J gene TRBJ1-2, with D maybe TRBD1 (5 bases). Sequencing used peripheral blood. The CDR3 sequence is CASSYWAGNGYTF. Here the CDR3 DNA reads TGTGCCAGCAGTTACTGGGCAGGGAATGGCTACACCTTC.